This TCR beta chain was identified in a study of CD8 T cells in ankylosing spondylitis. Libraries for TCR beta were made by quantitative 5'-RACE with molecular barcodes. TCRdb analysed the 5' RACE reads with MiXCR anew, one entry per CDR3 protein. The sample has roughly 91,000 distinct CDR3 sequences; about 8.5% are singletons. Findings and limits, study-wide: It was reported that disease-linked clones were significantly enriched in matched ankylosing spondylitis synovial fluid. Clones that were linked to disease were CD8+ and were relatively rare in peripheral blood. Apparently characteristic of ankylosing spondylitis blood was a TCR beta motif (about 8 highly homologous variants).

There are many counts of this clonotype. As yet, its antigen is unknown. This CDR3 comprises 14 residues. CDR1 is MNHEY, CDR2 SVGAGI, per germline. V lost 7 bases to trimming and J lost 0 bases, with 12 bases between them. This receptor was taken from a male donor with ankylosing spondylitis or in good health (not recorded which). Sequences were obtained from blood, either unsorted or a sorted T cell fraction (not recorded which). The rearrangement links TRBV6-5 to TRBJ1-1; unclear D gene. For the CDR3, the DNA is TGTGCCAGCACTGACTTGGCGATGAACACTGAAGCTTTCTTT. Its protein product is CASTDLAMNTEAFF.